This T cell receptor beta chain appears in the sequencing data of a study of cytomegalovirus exposure and HLA in healthy donors. The PCR employed 60 Vbeta primers together with 13 Jbeta primers. Measured with immunoSEQ multiplex PCR; TCRdb has only the in-frame clones, and not every one. The data contain fewer than 150,000 clones, more than 70% of them seen just once; the ten biggest clones take up about 16%. Study-wide results and limits: For TCR beta chains, V- and J-gene trimming was later linked to a missense DCLRE1C variant.

This clone showed up just once. Its cognate antigen is unknown. Trimming took 8 bases from V and 0 from J, leaving 16 bases between them. This CDR3 is 15 amino acids long. Germline CDR1 and CDR2: MNHEY and SVGAGI. V and J are TRBV6-5 and TRBJ1-1; D ambiguous. The receptor was derived from a man aged 45-65 years in good health and CMV-seropositive. Sequencing input: PBMCs. CDR3 nucleotides: TGTGCCAGCCGAAAGGGAGGACTTATGAACACTGAAGCTTTCTTT. Encoded protein: CASRKGGLMNTEAFF.